These 5 T cell receptor beta chains originate from one sample sequenced in a study of control samples from healthy donors and cancer patients. Clones were read by immunoSEQ multiplex PCR, and TCRdb kept only the in-frame ones, dropping some. The table records 90,000 or so clones, around 87% of them present only once. Source material: blood. The receptors were sampled from a woman in her forties or fifties in good health.

The chain combines TRBV9 with TRBJ2-7, with no clear D. Trimming shortened V by 0 bases and J by 4 bases, and 14 bases separated the two germline ends. Looked up from germline, CDR1 is SGDLS and CDR2 is YYNGEE. This CDR3 comprises 15 residues. The CDR3 loop is CASSVADGPGYEQYF. CDR3 nucleotides: TGTGCCAGCAGCGTAGCGGATGGCCCGGGTTACGAGCAGTACTTC.

The V call is TRBV7-2, the J call TRBJ1-6; D remains unclear. CDR1 is SGHTA, CDR2 FQGNSA, per germline. V was cut by 2 bases and J by 2 bases, with 10 bases left in between. The CDR3 is 16 amino acids. The CDR3 coding sequence is TGTGCCAGCAGCTTAAGAGAGGGAGCCTATAATTCACCCCTCCACTTT. Protein sequence: CASSLREGAYNSPLHF.

This chain joins TRBV5-5 and TRBJ2-1, with 7 bases identical to TRBD2. This CDR3 contains 15 residues. The V gene's germline CDR1 is SGHKS and CDR2 YYEKEE (reference sequence). Germline trimming cut 4 bases from V and 5 bases from J; bases unmatched to any gene: 9. CDR3 loop: CASSIRGGRDNEQFF. The DNA for the CDR3 is TGTGCCAGCAGCATTCGCGGGGGACGGGACAATGAGCAGTTCTTC.

The CDR3 DNA follows: TGTGCCAGCAGTTTAAGACCGCTTAATTCACCCCTCCACTTT. It translates to CASSLRPLNSPLHF. The V and J genes are TRBV28 and TRBJ1-6; D ambiguous. V lost 2 bases, J lost 6 bases, and 8 bases lay in between. The germline gives CDR1 MDHEN, CDR2 SYDVKM. The CDR3 loop spans 14 amino acids.

A single count supports this clone. The chain uses TRBV4-3 and TRBJ1-4, with a tentative D call TRBD1 (6 bases). Trimming removed 0 bases at V and 7 bases at J, with 15 bases between. Germline-derived CDR1 and CDR2 are LGHNA and YSLEER. This CDR3 is 16 amino acids long. The CDR3 DNA reads TGCGCCAGCAGCCAAGATGGGGGAGGGGGAACTGAAAAACTGTTTTTT. Its protein product is CASSQDGGGGTEKLFF.